These 16 T cell receptor beta chains came from one sample sequenced in a study. TCRdb processed the 5' RACE reads anew with MiXCR; each CDR3 protein has one entry. The sample contains about 9,800 distinct CDR3 sequences, more than 20% of which appear only once. The sorted Tregs were CD4+CD25+CD127-/low cells. Sequencing was carried out using Tregs sorted from blood. The receptors shown here come from a female donor with breast cancer.

The chain carries TRBV11-2 and TRBJ2-7; D could derive from TRBD1 or TRBD2 (5 bases each). Germline CDR1 SGHAT, CDR2 FQNNGV. CDR3 length equals 15 residues. V was shortened by 0 bases and J by 1 base, with 10 bases between the two germline ends. CDR3 nucleotide sequence: TGTGCCAGCAGCTTAGATGGGACCTTATCCTACGAGCAGTACTTC. This codes for CASSLDGTLSYEQYF.

This clonotype was counted ten times or more. The rearrangement joins TRBV6-6 to TRBJ2-2; perhaps TRBD1 as D (6 bases). The V end lost 2 bases, the J end lost 5 bases, and 18 bases lay between the germline ends. The CDR3 has 17 amino acids. Germline-derived CDR1 and CDR2 are MNHNY and SVGAGI (reference sequence). In DNA, the CDR3 is TGTGCCAGCAGTTACCCGAACAGGGCCGGCGGTACCGGGGAGCTGTTTTTT. Amino acids: CASSYPNRAGGTGELFF.

In its sample, this clonotype was seen many times. The V and J genes are TRBV12-3 or TRBV12-4 and TRBJ1-5; D is unclear. V lost 0 bases, J lost 6 bases, and 9 bases lay in between. The CDR3 loop spans 14 amino acids. The CDR3 spells CASSLAASLQPQHF. The CDR3 DNA reads as TGTGCCAGCAGTTTAGCGGCCAGCCTTCAGCCCCAGCATTTT.

The chain joins TRBV20-1 to TRBJ2-7; D is undetermined. Germline CDR1 and CDR2: DFQATT and SNEGSKA (reference sequence). The CDR3 consists of 13 residues. V lost 5 bases to trimming and J lost 4 bases, with 15 bases between them. The CDR3, as DNA: TGCAGTGCTGCCTATAGTCCTAGATACGAGCAGTACTTC. Translating gives CSAAYSPRYEQYF.

There are a few counts of this clonotype. A read error may explain this, as a much larger clone is one base away. This rearrangement joins TRBV30 to TRBJ1-5; the D gene is possibly TRBD1 (5 bases). The germline gives CDR1 GTSNPN, CDR2 SVGIG (reference sequence). CDR3 size: 15 residues. The CDR3 loop reads CAWSEAGQSNQPQRF. The CDR3 DNA sequence: TGTGCCTGGAGTGAGGCAGGACAAAGCAATCAGCCCCAGCGTTTT. Complete variable domain (other parts from reference TRBV30 and TRBJ1-5): SQTIHQWPATLVQPVGSPLSLECTVEGTSNPNLYWYRQAAGRGLQLLFYSVGIGQISSEVPQNLSASRPQDRQFILSSKKLLLSDSGFYLCAWSEAGQSNQPQRFGDGTRLSIL.

This clonotype was picked up many times. The chain recombines TRBV4-1 with TRBJ1-2, with 10 bases that match TRBD1. CDR3 length: 16 amino acids. In germline, CDR1 is MGHRA, CDR2 YSYEKL. V gave up 4 bases and J gave up 7 bases; unmatched junction bases: 12. CDR3: CASSRFGTGESSGYTF. CDR3 nucleotides: TGCGCCAGCAGCCGATTCGGGACAGGGGAGTCCTCTGGCTACACCTTC.

Judged by abundance, this clonotype is medium-sized. This chain links TRBV6-5 with TRBJ2-7, with D uncertain. The CDR3 totals 16 residues. Germline CDR1 MNHEY, CDR2 SVGAGI. With 5 bases removed from V and 6 bases from J, the gap between germline ends came to 23 bases. CDR3 in DNA: TGTGCCAGCAGTGCCGATATGGGGATACCCCAAGGCGAGCAGTACTTC. The encoded protein is CASSADMGIPQGEQYF.

In regard to this clonotype: One base away lies a much larger clone, so this may be a sequencing read error. This sequence joins TRBV11-2 and TRBJ2-3, with D possibly being TRBD2 (6 bases). The ends were cut back, 8 bases at V and 2 bases at J, with 20 bases in the middle. The CDR3 runs 16 residues. Looked up from germline, CDR1 is SGHAT and CDR2 is FQNNGV. The CDR3 coding sequence is TGTGCCAGCGGCCCCTTTCCGGAGGGAGCCACAGATACGCAGTATTTT. Encoded protein: CASGPFPEGATDTQYF.

This clonotype occurred many times. A single base separates this from a much larger clone, so it may be a read error. This sequence joins TRBV29-1 and TRBJ2-7; tentative D call: TRBD2 (7 bases). The CDR3 is 12 amino acids. CDR1 and CDR2 from the germline V gene are SQVTM and ANQGSEA. Trimming stripped 5 bases from V and 4 bases from J, with 12 bases between. The CDR3 loop is CSVRGGWYEQYF. CDR3 nucleotides: TGCAGCGTTAGGGGGGGGTGGTACGAGCAGTACTTC.

Turning to this clonotype: This could be a read error, since a much larger clone is one nucleotide away. This sequence joins TRBV7-9 and TRBJ2-1; TRBD2 agrees at 13 bases. Per the germline V gene, CDR1 is SEHNR and CDR2 is FQNEAQ (reference sequence). J was trimmed by 3 bases and V by 5 bases; bases with no gene match: 4. The CDR3 sequence is 16 residues long. The CDR3 region is CASSDRTSGSYNEQFF. The CDR3 DNA reads as TGTGCCAGCAGCGACCGGACTAGCGGGAGCTACAATGAGCAGTTCTTC.

This clonotype was detected a few times. This chain links TRBV28 with TRBJ1-2; D gene uncertain. The CDR3 spans 13 residues. Germline values: CDR1 MDHEN, CDR2 SYDVKM. V lost 5 bases and J lost 0, with 7 bases in between. The CDR3 coding sequence is TGTGCCAGCAGTCCTAACGCTAACTATGGCTACACCTTC. Translated, it gives CASSPNANYGYTF.

A few counts support this clonotype. A single base separates this from a much larger clone, so it may be a read error. This chain links TRBV12-3 or TRBV12-4 with TRBJ2-1; 10 bases map to TRBD2. V dropped 8 bases and J dropped 8; count of bases not matched to a gene: 12. CDR3 length: 15 amino acids. CDR3 DNA sequence: TGTGCCAGCGGTCCCGAGGGACTAGCGTTCGATGAGCAGTTCTTC. As protein: CASGPEGLAFDEQFF.

In its sample, this clonotype was seen many times. This rearrangement joins TRBV29-1 to TRBJ2-5, with D possibly TRBD1 on 5 matching bases. This CDR3 is built from 12 residues. CDR1 is SQVTM and CDR2 is ANQGSEA in the germline V gene. Trimming left V 7 bases short and J 7 bases short, with 16 bases between. CDR3: CSGRGFKGTQYF. As DNA, the CDR3 is TGCAGCGGAAGGGGTTTTAAAGGGACCCAGTACTTC.

Sample share makes this clonotype medium-sized. V and J are TRBV20-1 and TRBJ1-2; a possible D gene is TRBD1 (5 bases). Looked up from germline, CDR1 is DFQATT and CDR2 is SNEGSKA (reference sequence). Between the trimmed V and J ends, which lost 3 bases and 1 base, there was a span of 15 bases. The CDR3 consists of 15 residues. DNA for the CDR3: TGCAGTGCTAGGTACGGGGACCATATTAACTATGGCTACACCTTC. It codes for CSARYGDHINYGYTF.

This clonotype was seen repeatedly, ten times or more. V is TRBV19 and J is TRBJ2-1; unclear D gene. V was cut by 5 bases and J by 6 bases, with 17 bases left in between. Germline V gene lookup returns CDR1 LNHDA and CDR2 SQIVND (reference sequence). This CDR3 spans 15 amino acids. The CDR3 reads CASSGDTGPSNEQFF. DNA of the CDR3: TGTGCCAGTAGTGGTGACACCGGGCCGAGCAATGAGCAGTTCTTC. Complete variable domain (other parts from reference TRBV19 and TRBJ2-1): DGGITQSPKYLFRKEGQNVTLSCEQNLNHDAMYWYRQDPGQGLRLIYYSQIVNDFQKGDIAEGYSVSREKKESFPLTVTSAQKNPTAFYLCASSGDTGPSNEQFFGPGTRLTVL.

This clonotype occurred a few times. This chain joins TRBV24-1 and TRBJ2-2; a weak D match, TRBD2 (5 bases). V was pared by 3 bases and J by 6 bases, with 10 bases between. Looked up from germline, CDR1 is KGHDR and CDR2 is SFDVKD. CDR3 length: 14 residues. The CDR3 region has the DNA TGTGCCACCAGTGATCGGACTGAACCCGGGGAGCTGTTTTTT. Protein product: CATSDRTEPGELFF.